This entry lists 7 T cell receptor beta chains sequenced from one sample in a study of Ad26.COV2.S vaccination and SARS-CoV-2 variants. Treatment of the sample: approximately 18 received Ad26.COV2.S at low or high dose, single or two shots; 5 received placebo; per-sample allocation not given. Repertoires come from day 63 after the first vaccine or placebo injection. TCRdb's copy holds only in-frame clones and misses some; the assay was immunoSEQ multiplex PCR. The table shows 350,000 to 600,000 clones, with 80% to 90% occurring only once. The sequences come from peripheral blood, collected in a trial of Ad26.COV2.S vaccine versus placebo. These receptors came from a person between 18 and 60 years old who received the Ad26.COV2.S COVID-19 vaccine or a placebo.

The CDR3 protein is CASSLALVGIAYEQYF. CDR3 sequence (DNA): TGTGCCAGCAGCTTAGCGCTAGTGGGAATTGCGTACGAGCAGTACTTC. The chain is built from TRBV7-9 and TRBJ2-7; D remains ambiguous. Germline V gene sequence: CDR1 SEHNR, CDR2 FQNEAQ (reference sequence). The ends were cut back, 0 bases at V and 4 bases at J, with 16 bases in the middle. The CDR3 consists of 16 residues.

The V gene is TRBV9, the J gene TRBJ1-2, with D possibly matching TRBD1 (5 bases). The V end was cut by 2 bases, the J end by 0 bases, with 11 bases between. CDR1 is SGDLS, CDR2 YYNGEE, per germline. The CDR3 runs to 15 residues. The CDR3 is CASSVGGETNYGYTF. As DNA, the CDR3 is TGTGCCAGCAGCGTCGGGGGGGAAACTAACTATGGCTACACCTTC. The full variable domain, in which reference TRBV9 and TRBJ1-2 provide the parts outside the CDR3, is DSGVTQTPKHLITATGQRVTLRCSPRSGDLSVYWYQQSLDQGLQFLIQYYNGEERAKGNILERFSAQQFPDLHSELNLSSLELGDSALYFCASSVGGETNYGYTFGSGTRLTVV.

Here the CDR3 DNA reads TGTGCCAGCAGTTCCCGGGACACCAATTCACCCCTCCACTTT. It yields the protein CASSSRDTNSPLHF. V usage is TRBV28 and J usage is TRBJ1-6; tentative D call: TRBD1 (6 bases). Germline V gene lookup returns CDR1 MDHEN and CDR2 SYDVKM. This CDR3 spans 14 amino acids. V gave up 4 bases and J gave up 7 bases, with 11 bases separating them.

This clone was seen only once. The V call is TRBV30, the J call TRBJ1-3; D is uncertain. The CDR3 consists of 11 residues. Trimming cost V 3 bases and J 9 bases, with 9 bases left between them. Germline lookup yields CDR1 GTSNPN and CDR2 SVGIG (reference sequence). CDR3 coding DNA: TGTGCCTGGAGGTCATATGGCACCATATATTTT. As protein: CAWRSYGTIYF.

V gene TRBV27 combines with J gene TRBJ1-1; D is ambiguous. CDR1 MNHEY and CDR2 SMNVEV come from the germline V gene (reference sequence). V was pared by 6 bases and J by 4 bases, with 12 bases between. The CDR3 length is 13 residues. This CDR3 reads CASSPRRFTEAFF. The CDR3 DNA is TGTGCCAGCAGCCCTAGACGGTTCACTGAAGCTTTCTTT.

The chain is built from TRBV5-1 and TRBJ1-3; unclear D gene. Germline values: CDR1 SGHRS, CDR2 YFSETQ. The CDR3 is 13 amino acids. V gave up 2 bases and J gave up 4 bases, with 7 bases separating them. CDR3 sequence: CASSFNSGNTIYF. CDR3 DNA: TGCGCCAGCAGCTTCAACTCCGGAAACACCATATATTTT.

The V call is TRBV3-1 (or the pseudogene TRBV3-2), the J call TRBJ2-3; no clear D gene. V dropped 0 bases and J dropped 9 bases, with 4 bases sitting between them. Per germline, CDR1 LGHDT and CDR2 YNNKEL (reference sequence). The CDR3 length is 11 residues. The CDR3 DNA reads as TGTGCCAGCAGCCAAGACCTGACGCAGTATTTT. Translation gives CASSQDLTQYF.